These T cell receptor beta chains were read from a single sample in a study of cytomegalovirus exposure and HLA in healthy donors. Measured with immunoSEQ multiplex PCR; TCRdb has only the in-frame clones, and not every one. The sample shows under 200,000 clones, roughly 82% of them seen only once. Sequencing was done on a sample of PBMCs. All receptors come from a woman aged 45-60 years in good health and CMV-seronegative. Both conserved end residues are part of each CDR3.

TRBV6-1 CASSEALSYGYGYTF
TRBV4-1 CASSQDRGNTQYF
TRBV30 CAWAGQGDYEQYF
TRBV4-3 CASSQERVFGEQFF
TRBV6-6 CASSYVDRGDTEAFF
TRBV5-1 CASSLGQGHNSPLHF
TRBV5-1 CASSFEGLIYEQYF
TRBV9 CASSALGTREETQYF
TRBV30 CALSGGGTDTQYF
TRBV7-2 CASSLAQALSSYEQYF
TRBV4-2 CASSQAWGRTGELFF
TRBV28 CASSPIGQEGTDTQYF
TRBV11-2 CASRGTGGFYEQYF
TRBV7-2 CASRKTGLAGKIYEQYF
TRBV7-9 CASSTWTALGEKLFF
TRBV4-1 CASSQDRVGADTQYF
TRBV7-6 CASSPDWGGGELFF
TRBV28 CASSYGGGGTYNEQFF
TRBV19 CASSIDPYSSYNEQFF
TRBV14 CASSLLSGANVLTF
TRBV6-4 CASSDGFLRAFQETQYF
TRBV11-3 CASSWGLAGGTGELFF
TRBV2 CASSEASGGETQYF
TRBV29-1 CSAGEFNQPQHF
TRBV11-1 CASSFSRDTEAFF
TRBV28 CASSLAPATGNTIYF
TRBV5-4 CASSWGQGGTGELFF
TRBV5-5 CASSLWAGQGETQYF